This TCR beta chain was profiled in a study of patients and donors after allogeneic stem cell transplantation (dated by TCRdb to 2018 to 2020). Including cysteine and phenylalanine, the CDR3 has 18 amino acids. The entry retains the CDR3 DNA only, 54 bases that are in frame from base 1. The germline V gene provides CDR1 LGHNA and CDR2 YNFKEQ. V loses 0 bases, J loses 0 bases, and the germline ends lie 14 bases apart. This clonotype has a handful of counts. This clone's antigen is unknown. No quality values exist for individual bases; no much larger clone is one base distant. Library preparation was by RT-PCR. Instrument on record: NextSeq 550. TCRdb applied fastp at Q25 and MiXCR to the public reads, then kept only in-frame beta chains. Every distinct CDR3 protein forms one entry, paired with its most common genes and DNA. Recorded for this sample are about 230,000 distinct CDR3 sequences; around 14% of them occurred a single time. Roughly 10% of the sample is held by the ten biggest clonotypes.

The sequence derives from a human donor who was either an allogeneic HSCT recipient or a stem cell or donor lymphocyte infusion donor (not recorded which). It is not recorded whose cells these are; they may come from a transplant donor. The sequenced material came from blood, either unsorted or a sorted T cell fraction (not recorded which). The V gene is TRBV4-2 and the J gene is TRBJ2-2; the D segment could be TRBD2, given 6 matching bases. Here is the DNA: TGTGCCAGCAGCCAAGACGGCGGGGTCGTCGCGAACACCGGGGAGCTGTTTTTT. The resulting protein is CASSQDGGVVANTGELFF.